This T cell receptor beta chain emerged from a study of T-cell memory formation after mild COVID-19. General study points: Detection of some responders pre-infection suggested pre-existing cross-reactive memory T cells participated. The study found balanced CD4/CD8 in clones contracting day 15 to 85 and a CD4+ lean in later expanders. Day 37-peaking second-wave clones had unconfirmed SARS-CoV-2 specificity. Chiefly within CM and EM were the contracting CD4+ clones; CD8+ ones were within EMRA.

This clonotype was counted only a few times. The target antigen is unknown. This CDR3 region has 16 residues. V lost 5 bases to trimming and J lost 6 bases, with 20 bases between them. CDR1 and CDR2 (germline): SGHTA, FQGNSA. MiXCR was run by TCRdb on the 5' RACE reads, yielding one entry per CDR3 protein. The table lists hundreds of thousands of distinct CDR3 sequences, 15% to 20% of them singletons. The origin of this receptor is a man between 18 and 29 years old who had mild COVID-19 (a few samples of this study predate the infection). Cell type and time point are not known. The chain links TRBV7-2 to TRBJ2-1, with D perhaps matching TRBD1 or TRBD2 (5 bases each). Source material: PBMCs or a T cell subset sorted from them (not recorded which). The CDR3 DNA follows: TGTGCCAGCAGCACAGTTGGGGCGGGCCCTAGCAATGAGCAGTTCTTC. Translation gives CASSTVGAGPSNEQFF.